This paragraph covers one TCR beta chain sequence. Sequenced by immunoSEQ multiplex PCR; TCRdb stores in-frame clones only, minus some. Among roughly 30,000 clones listed, 83% were seen once. This entry is derived from a study of sequential checkpoint blockade in melanoma. Trimming cost V 4 bases and J 2 bases; bases outside gene matches: 5. Looked up from germline, CDR1 is MDHEN and CDR2 is SYDVKM. This CDR3 region has 14 residues. Specified treatment: randomized to nivolumab then ipilimumab (arm A) or the reverse (arm B). The chain couples TRBV28 to TRBJ2-7; 7 nucleotides line up with TRBD1. The receptor's source is a human donor with melanoma. This specimen was CD8+ T cells sorted from blood (inferred from file names), taken from a patient given nivolumab and ipilimumab in sequence. CDR3 in amino acids: CASSSWTGAYEQYF. As DNA, the CDR3 is TGTGCCAGCAGTTCCTGGACAGGAGCCTACGAGCAGTACTTC.